This TCR beta chain was recovered during a study of post-analysis software for immune sequencing data. Concerning this clonotype: An end of the junction does not agree with germline; a read error may underlie this.

Presence of unique molecular identifiers characterized the TCR beta cDNA libraries. Each CDR3 protein is one row after TCRdb ran MiXCR on the PCR reads. In the table there are about half a million distinct CDR3 sequences, nearly 45% of which are singletons. This clonotype originated in a girl aged 5 to 17 with multiple sclerosis. Sequenced input: blood.

The CDR3 DNA reads TGTGTCAGCAGCGTAGATAAGCCGGGGAATGGCTACACCTTC. Protein product: CVSSVDKPGNGYTF. The chain links TRBV9 to TRBJ1-2; D is undetermined. Germline loops: CDR1 SGDLS, CDR2 YYNGEE. The CDR3 has 14 residues.